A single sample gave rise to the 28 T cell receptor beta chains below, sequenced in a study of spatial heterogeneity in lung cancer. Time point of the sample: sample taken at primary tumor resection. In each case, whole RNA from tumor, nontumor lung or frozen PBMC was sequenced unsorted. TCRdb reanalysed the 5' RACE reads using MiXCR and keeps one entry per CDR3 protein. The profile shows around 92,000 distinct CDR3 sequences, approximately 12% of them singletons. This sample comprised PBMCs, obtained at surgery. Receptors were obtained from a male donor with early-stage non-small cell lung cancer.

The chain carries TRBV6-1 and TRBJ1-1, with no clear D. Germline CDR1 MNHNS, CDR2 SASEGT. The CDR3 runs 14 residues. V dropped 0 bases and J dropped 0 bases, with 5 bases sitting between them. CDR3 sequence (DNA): TGTGCCAGCAGTGAAGCACAGATGAACACTGAAGCTTTCTTT. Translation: CASSEAQMNTEAFF.

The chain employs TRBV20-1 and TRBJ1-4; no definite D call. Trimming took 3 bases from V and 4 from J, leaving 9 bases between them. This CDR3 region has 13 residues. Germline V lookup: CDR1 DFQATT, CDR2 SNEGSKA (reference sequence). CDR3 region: CSASRGFNEKLFF. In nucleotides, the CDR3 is TGCAGTGCTAGCCGGGGATTTAATGAAAAACTGTTTTTT.

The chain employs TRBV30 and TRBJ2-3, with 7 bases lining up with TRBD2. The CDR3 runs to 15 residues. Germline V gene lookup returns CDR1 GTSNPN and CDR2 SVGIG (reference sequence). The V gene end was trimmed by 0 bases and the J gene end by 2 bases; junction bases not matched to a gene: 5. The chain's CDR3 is CAWSVPGRTTDTQYF. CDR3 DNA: TGTGCCTGGAGTGTACCCGGGAGGACCACAGATACGCAGTATTTT.

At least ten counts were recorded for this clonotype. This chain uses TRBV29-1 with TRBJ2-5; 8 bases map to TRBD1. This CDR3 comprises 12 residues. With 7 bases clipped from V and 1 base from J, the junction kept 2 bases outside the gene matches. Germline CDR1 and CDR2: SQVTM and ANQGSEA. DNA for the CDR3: TGCAGCGGCGGACAGGGCCAAGAGACCCAGTACTTC. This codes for CSGGQGQETQYF.

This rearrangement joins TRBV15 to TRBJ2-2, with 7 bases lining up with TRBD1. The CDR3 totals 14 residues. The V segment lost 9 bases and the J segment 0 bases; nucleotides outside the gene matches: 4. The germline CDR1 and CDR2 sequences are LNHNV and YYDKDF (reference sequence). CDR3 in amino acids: CATRQGPNTGELFF. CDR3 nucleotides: TGTGCCACTCGACAGGGCCCGAACACCGGGGAGCTGTTTTTT.

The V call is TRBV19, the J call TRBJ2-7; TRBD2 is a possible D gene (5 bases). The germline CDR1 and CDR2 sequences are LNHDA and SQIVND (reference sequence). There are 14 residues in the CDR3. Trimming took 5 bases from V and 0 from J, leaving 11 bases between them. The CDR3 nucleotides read TGTGCCAGTAGTGTTGGAGGCACCTCCTACGAGCAGTACTTC. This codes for CASSVGGTSYEQYF.

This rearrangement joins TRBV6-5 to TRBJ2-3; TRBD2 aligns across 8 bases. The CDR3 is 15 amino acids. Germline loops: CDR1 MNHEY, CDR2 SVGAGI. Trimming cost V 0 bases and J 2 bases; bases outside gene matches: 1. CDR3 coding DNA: TGTGCCAGCAGTTACTCTAGCGGGAACACAGATACGCAGTATTTT. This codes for CASSYSSGNTDTQYF.

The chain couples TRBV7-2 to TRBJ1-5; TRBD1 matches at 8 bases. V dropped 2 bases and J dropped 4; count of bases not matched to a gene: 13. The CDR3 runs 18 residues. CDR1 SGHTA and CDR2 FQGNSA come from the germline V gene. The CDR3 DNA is TGTGCCAGCAGCTTAAAAGGGGCAGGGGGCAGAGTGAATCAGCCCCAGCATTTT. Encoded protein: CASSLKGAGGRVNQPQHF. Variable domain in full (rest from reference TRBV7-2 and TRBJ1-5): GAGVSQSPSNKVTEKGKDVELRCDPISGHTALYWYRQSLGQGLEFLIYFQGNSAPDKSGLPSDRFSAERTGGSVSTLTIQRTQQEDSAVYLCASSLKGAGGRVNQPQHFGDGTRLSIL.

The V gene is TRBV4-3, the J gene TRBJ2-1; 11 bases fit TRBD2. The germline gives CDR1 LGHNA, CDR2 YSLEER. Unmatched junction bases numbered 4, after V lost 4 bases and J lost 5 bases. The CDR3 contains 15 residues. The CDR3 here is CASSLSGGGHNEQFF. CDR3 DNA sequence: TGCGCCAGCAGCCTTAGCGGGGGGGGCCACAATGAGCAGTTCTTC.

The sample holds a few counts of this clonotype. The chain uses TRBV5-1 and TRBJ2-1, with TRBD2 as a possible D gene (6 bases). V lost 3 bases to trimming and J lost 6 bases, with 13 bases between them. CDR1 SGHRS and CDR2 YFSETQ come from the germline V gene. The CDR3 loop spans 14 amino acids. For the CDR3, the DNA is TGCGCCAGCAGCTCGCGGACGACTAGCAATGAGCAGTTCTTC. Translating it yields CASSSRTTSNEQFF. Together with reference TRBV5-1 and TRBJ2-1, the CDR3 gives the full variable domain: KAGVTQTPRYLIKTRGQQVTLSCSPISGHRSVSWYQQTPGQGLQFLFEYFSETQRNKGNFPGRFSGRQFSNSRSEMNVSTLELGDSALYLCASSSRTTSNEQFFGPGTRLTVL.

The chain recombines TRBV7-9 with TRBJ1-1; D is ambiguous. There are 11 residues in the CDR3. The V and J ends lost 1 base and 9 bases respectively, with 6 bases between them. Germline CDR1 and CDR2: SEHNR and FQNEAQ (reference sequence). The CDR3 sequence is CASSLGLQAFF. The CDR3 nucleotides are TGTGCCAGCAGCTTAGGTCTCCAAGCTTTCTTT.

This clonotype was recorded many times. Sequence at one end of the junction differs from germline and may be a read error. CDR3 residues: CASSLAGMNTEAFF. CDR3 in DNA: TGTGCCAGCAGCTTGGCAGGGATGAACACTGAAGCTTTCTTT. J is TRBJ1-1 and V is TRBV5-1; tentative D call: TRBD1 (5 bases). CDR1 and CDR2 (germline): SGHRS, YFSETQ. The CDR3 covers 14 residues.

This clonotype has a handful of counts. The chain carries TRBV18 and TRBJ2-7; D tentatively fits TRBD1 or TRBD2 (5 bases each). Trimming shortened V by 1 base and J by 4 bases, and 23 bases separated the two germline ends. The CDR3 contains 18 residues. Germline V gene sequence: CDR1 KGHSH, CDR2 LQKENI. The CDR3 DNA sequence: TGTGCCAGCTCACCACGGGTCGCGAGGGGACGGGACCCATACGAGCAGTACTTC. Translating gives CASSPRVARGRDPYEQYF.

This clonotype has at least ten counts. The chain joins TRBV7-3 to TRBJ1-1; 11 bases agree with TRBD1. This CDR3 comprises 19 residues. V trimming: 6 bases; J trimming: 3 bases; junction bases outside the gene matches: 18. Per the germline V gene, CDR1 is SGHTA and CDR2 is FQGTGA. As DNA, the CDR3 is TGTGCCAGCAGTTATAAGAACCGGGACAGGGGGTGGAAGGACACTGAAGCTTTCTTT. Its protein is CASSYKNRDRGWKDTEAFF.

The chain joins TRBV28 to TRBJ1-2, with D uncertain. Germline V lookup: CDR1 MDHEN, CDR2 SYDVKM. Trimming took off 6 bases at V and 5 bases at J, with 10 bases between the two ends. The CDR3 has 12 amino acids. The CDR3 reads CASRVGGYGYTF. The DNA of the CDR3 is TGTGCCAGCAGGGTTGGAGGATATGGCTACACCTTC.

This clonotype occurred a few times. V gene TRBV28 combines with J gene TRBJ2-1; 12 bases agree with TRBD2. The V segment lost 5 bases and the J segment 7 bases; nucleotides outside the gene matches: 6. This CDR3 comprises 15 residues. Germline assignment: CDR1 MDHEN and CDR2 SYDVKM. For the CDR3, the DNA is TGTGCCAGCAGTCTAGCGGGAGGGCCGTCAAATGAGCAGTTCTTC. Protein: CASSLAGGPSNEQFF. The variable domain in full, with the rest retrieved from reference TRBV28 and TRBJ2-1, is DVKVTQSSRYLVKRTGEKVFLECVQDMDHENMFWYRQDPGLGLRLIYFSYDVKMKEKGDIPEGYSVSREKKERFSLILESASTNQTSMYLCASSLAGGPSNEQFFGPGTRLTVL.

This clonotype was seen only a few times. This CDR3 reads CASRLGGAGANEQYF. The CDR3 DNA is TGTGCCAGCAGACTTGGGGGAGCGGGAGCAAACGAGCAGTACTTC. The rearrangement uses TRBV6-5 and TRBJ2-7; 8 nucleotides line up with TRBD2. Germline CDR1 is MNHEY and CDR2 is SVGAGI. V lost 6 bases, J lost 5 bases, and 12 bases stayed unmatched. The CDR3 is 15 amino acids.

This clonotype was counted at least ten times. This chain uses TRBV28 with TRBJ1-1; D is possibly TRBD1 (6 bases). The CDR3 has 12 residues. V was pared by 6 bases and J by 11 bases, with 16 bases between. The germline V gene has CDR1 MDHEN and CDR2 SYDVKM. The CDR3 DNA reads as TGTGCCAGCAGCACAGGGCCGAGGAATGCTTTCTTT. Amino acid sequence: CASSTGPRNAFF. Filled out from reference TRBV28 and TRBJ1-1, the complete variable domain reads DVKVTQSSRYLVKRTGEKVFLECVQDMDHENMFWYRQDPGLGLRLIYFSYDVKMKEKGDIPEGYSVSREKKERFSLILESASTNQTSMYLCASSTGPRNAFFGQGTRLTVV.

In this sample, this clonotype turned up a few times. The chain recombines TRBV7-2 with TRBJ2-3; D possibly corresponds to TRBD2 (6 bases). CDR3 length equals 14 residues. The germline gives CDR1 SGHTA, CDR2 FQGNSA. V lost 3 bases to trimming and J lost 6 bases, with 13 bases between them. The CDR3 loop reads CASSLGGGGDTQYF. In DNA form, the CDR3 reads TGTGCCAGCAGCTTGGGGGGAGGCGGGGATACGCAGTATTTT.

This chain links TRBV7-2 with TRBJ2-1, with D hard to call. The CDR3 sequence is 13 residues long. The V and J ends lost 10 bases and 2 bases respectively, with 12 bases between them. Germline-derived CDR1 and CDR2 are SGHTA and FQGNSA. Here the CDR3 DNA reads TGTGCCACCCGTGAGGTAGCCTACAATGAGCAGTTCTTC. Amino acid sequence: CATREVAYNEQFF.

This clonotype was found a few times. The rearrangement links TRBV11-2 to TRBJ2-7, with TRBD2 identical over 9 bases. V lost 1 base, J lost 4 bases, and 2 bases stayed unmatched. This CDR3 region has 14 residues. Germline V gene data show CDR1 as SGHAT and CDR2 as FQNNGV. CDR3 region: CASSLVLAGYEQYF. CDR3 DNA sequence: TGTGCCAGCAGCTTAGTACTAGCGGGTTACGAGCAGTACTTC.

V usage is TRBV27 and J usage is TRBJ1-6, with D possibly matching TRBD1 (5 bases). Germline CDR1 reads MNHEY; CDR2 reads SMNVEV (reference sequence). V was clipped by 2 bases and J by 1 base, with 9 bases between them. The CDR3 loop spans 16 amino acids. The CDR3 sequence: CASSLSGGSYNSPLHF. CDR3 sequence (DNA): TGTGCCAGCAGTTTAAGTGGGGGATCCTATAATTCACCCCTCCACTTT.

The CDR3 spells CASSPGLAGGNNEQFF. CDR3 nucleotides: TGTGCCAGCAGCCCAGGACTAGCGGGGGGCAACAATGAGCAGTTCTTC. The J gene is TRBJ2-1, the V gene TRBV7-2; 14 nucleotides line up with TRBD2. CDR1 is SGHTA, CDR2 FQGNSA, per germline. The trim removed 5 bases at V and 5 bases at J, leaving 5 bases unmatched. This CDR3 contains 16 residues.

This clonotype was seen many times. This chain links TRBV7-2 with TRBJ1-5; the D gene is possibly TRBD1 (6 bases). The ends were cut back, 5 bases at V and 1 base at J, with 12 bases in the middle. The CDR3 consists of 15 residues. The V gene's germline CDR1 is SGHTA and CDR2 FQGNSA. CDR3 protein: CASSPDRLSNQPQHF. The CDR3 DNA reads TGTGCCAGCAGCCCGGACAGACTAAGCAATCAGCCCCAGCATTTT. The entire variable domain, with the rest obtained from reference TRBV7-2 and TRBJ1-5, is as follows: GAGVSQSPSNKVTEKGKDVELRCDPISGHTALYWYRQSLGQGLEFLIYFQGNSAPDKSGLPSDRFSAERTGGSVSTLTIQRTQQEDSAVYLCASSPDRLSNQPQHFGDGTRLSIL.

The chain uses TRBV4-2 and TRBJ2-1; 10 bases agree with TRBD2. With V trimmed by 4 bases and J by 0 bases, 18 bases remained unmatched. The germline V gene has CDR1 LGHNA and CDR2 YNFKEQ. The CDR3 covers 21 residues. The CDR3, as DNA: TGTGCCAGCAGCCCGCGGATAGCGGGAGGCCTACAAAGGCTCTCCTACAATGAGCAGTTCTTC. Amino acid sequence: CASSPRIAGGLQRLSYNEQFF.

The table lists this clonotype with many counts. CDR3 amino acids: CASSSDKIQPQHF. CDR3 sequence (DNA): TGTGCCAGCAGCTCCGACAAGATCCAGCCCCAGCATTTT. The chain uses TRBV7-9 and TRBJ1-5; the D is unclear. The CDR3 has 13 amino acids. CDR1 and CDR2 (germline): SEHNR, FQNEAQ (reference sequence). The V gene lost 4 bases and the J gene lost 7 bases, with 11 bases spanning the gap. Together with reference TRBV7-9 and TRBJ1-5, the CDR3 gives the full variable domain: DTGVSQNPRHKITKRGQNVTFRCDPISEHNRLYWYRQTLGQGPEFLTYFQNEAQLEKSRLLSDRFSAERPKGSFSTLEIQRTEQGDSAMYLCASSSDKIQPQHFGDGTRLSIL.

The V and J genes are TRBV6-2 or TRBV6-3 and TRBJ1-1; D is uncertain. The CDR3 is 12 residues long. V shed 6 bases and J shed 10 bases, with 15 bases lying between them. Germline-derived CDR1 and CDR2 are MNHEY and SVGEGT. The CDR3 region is CASRGGRRAAFF. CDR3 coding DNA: TGTGCCAGCAGGGGTGGCAGACGCGCAGCTTTCTTT.

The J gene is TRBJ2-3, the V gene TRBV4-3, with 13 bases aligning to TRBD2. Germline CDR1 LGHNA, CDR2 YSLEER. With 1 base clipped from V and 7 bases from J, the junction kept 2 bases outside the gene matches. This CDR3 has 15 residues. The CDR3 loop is CASSQGLAGGYTQYF. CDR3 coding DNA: TGCGCCAGCAGCCAAGGACTAGCGGGAGGATATACGCAGTATTTT.